Below, 14 T cell receptor beta chains from the same sample are listed, as sequenced in a study of T cells in women clearing cervical HPV infection. Clones were sequenced by immunoSEQ multiplex PCR, and TCRdb holds only the in-frame ones, with some missing. The specimen's table records under 50,000 clones. Sequenced sample: blood buffy coat. The receptors originated from a woman between 18 and 70 years old with a cervical HPV16 infection that either progressed to CIN3+ or cleared (not recorded which).

Of note for this clone: The read comes to an end 3 residues before the CDR3 does, leaving the germline J gene to fill in the end. The chain combines TRBV30 with TRBJ1-1; the D is unclear. V dropped 8 bases and J dropped 3 bases, with 10 bases sitting between them. This CDR3 is 11 amino acids long. Germline loops: CDR1 GTSNPN, CDR2 SVGIG (reference sequence). The chain's CDR3 is CAGGRDTEAFF. The covered CDR3 bases are TGTGCCGGCGGCCGGGACACTGAA. The complete variable domain, with remaining parts taken from reference TRBV30 and TRBJ1-1, reads SQTIHQWPATLVQPVGSPLSLECTVEGTSNPNLYWYRQAAGRGLQLLFYSVGIGQISSEVPQNLSASRPQDRQFILSSKKLLLSDSGFYLCAGGRDTEAFFGQGTRLTVV.

As for this clone: With the read ending 3 residues before the CDR3 end, the germline J gene is used to fill in that end. The rearrangement links TRBV7-2 to TRBJ2-2; 7 nucleotides line up with TRBD1. The CDR3 runs to 15 residues. Germline values: CDR1 SGHTA, CDR2 FQGNSA. The CDR3 here is CASSLQGVGANVLFF. CDR3 bases read: TGTGCCAGCAGCTTACAGGGGGTCGGGGCCAACGTG.

On this clone itself: The junction and the germline gene differ at one end; a read error may be behind it. The read is 3 residues too short to cover the CDR3 end, so that end is filled in from the germline J gene. Other nucleotide sequences in the sample specify the same CDR3. J is TRBJ1-3 and V is TRBV7-6; TRBD1 might be the D (6 bases). The CDR3 loop spans 17 amino acids. Germline lookup yields CDR1 SGHVS and CDR2 FNYEAQ. The sequenced CDR3 bases are TGTGCCAGCAGCTTGTTCGCCAGGGGCAGCTCTGGAAACACA. This codes for CASSLFARGSSGNT. The entire CDR3 protein reads CASSLFARGSSGNTIYF.

Details on this clone: The missing CDR3 end, 3 residues past where the read stops, is filled in from the germline J gene. V is TRBV30 and J is TRBJ1-4, with 10 bases matching TRBD1. This CDR3 has 13 amino acids. Looked up from germline, CDR1 is GTSNPN and CDR2 is SVGIG (reference sequence). Losses at the gene ends were 5 bases for V and 7 bases for J; bases not matched to a gene: 4. CDR3 DNA (partial): TGTGCCTGGGGGGGACAGGGGCCTGAAAAA. Translating gives CAWGGQGPEK. The whole CDR3 region reads CAWGGQGPEKLFF.

The CDR3: CAISEGQGRAFF. The CDR3 DNA, read in part, is TGTGCCATCAGTGAGGGACAGGGACGG. This chain connects TRBV10-3 to TRBJ1-1; 8 bases are a match to TRBD1. From the germline J gene comes the end of the CDR3, since the read stops 3 residues before it. This CDR3 has 12 amino acids. In germline, CDR1 is ENHRY, CDR2 SYGVKD.

For this clone: Read coverage stops 3 residues before the CDR3 terminus; the germline J gene supplies the remainder. V usage is TRBV5-1 and J usage is TRBJ2-3; 7 bases align to TRBD1. The CDR3 consists of 15 residues. Unmatched junction bases numbered 11, after V lost 4 bases and J lost 6 bases. From germline, CDR1 is SGHRS and CDR2 YFSETQ. CDR3 DNA, as far as it was read: TGCGCCAGCAGCCCAACGACAGGGAATAAGGATACG. Amino acid sequence: CASSPTTGNKDT. The full-length CDR3 reads as CASSPTTGNKDTQYF.

Regarding this clone: The read ends 3 residues before the CDR3 terminus; that terminus is restored from the germline J gene. This chain uses TRBV30 with TRBJ1-2; 7 bases match TRBD1. Looked up from germline, CDR1 is GTSNPN and CDR2 is SVGIG (reference sequence). This CDR3 spans 14 amino acids. CDR3 DNA (partial): TGTGCCTGGAGCCACAGGGGTTTTGAAGATACC. Protein sequence: CAWSHRGFEDT. From start to end, the CDR3 is CAWSHRGFEDTYTF.

With regard to this clone: The read terminates 3 residues before the CDR3 end, so the remaining end is supplied by the germline J gene. This chain uses TRBV29-1 with TRBJ2-5; no firm D call. Germline CDR1 SQVTM, CDR2 ANQGSEA. The CDR3 sequence is 10 residues long. Between the trimmed V and J ends, which lost 6 bases and 1 base, there was a span of 3 bases. CDR3 bases read: TGCAGCGTCTTCCAAGAGACC. Protein sequence: CSVFQET. The CDR3, in full, reads CSVFQETQYF.

Points on this clone: Read sequence stops 3 residues before the CDR3 end, and the germline J gene provides the missing end. The chain has TRBV20-1 and TRBJ2-3, with D tentatively TRBD1 (6 bases). CDR3 length: 13 residues. CDR1 DFQATT and CDR2 SNEGSKA come from the germline V gene (reference sequence). The CDR3 bases that were read are TGCAGTGCAAGACAGGCGCGCAATCAGCCG. This translates into CSARQARNQP. The CDR3, in full, reads CSARQARNQPQYF.

Concerning this clone: The read falls 3 residues short of the CDR3 end, and the missing part is taken from the germline J gene. The gene calls are TRBV2 and TRBJ2-1; D is perhaps TRBD2 (7 bases). The length of the CDR3 is 15 residues. CDR1 and CDR2 from the germline V gene are SNHLY and FYNNEI. V dropped 4 bases and J dropped 8 bases, with 18 bases sitting between them. CDR3 sequence: CASSGRGLGIDEQFF. The CDR3 DNA, read in part, is TGTGCCAGCAGTGGGCGGGGGCTCGGTATCGATGAG.

As for this clone: From the germline J gene comes the end of the CDR3, since the read stops 3 residues before it. The chain employs TRBV20-1 and TRBJ2-1, with 10 bases matching TRBD2. The length of the CDR3 is 14 residues. The V and J ends lost 6 bases and 4 bases, in that order; junction bases with no gene match: 6. Germline assignment: CDR1 DFQATT and CDR2 SNEGSKA (reference sequence). The sequenced CDR3 bases are TGCAGTGCAAGGACTAGCGGATCATACAATGAG. Translating gives CSARTSGSYNE. Given in full, the CDR3 is CSARTSGSYNEQFF.

As for this clone: The read terminates 3 residues ahead of where the CDR3 ends, so the germline J gene completes it. This chain uses TRBV6-2 or TRBV6-3 with TRBJ2-1, with D possibly being TRBD1 or TRBD2 (5 bases each). V gave up 0 bases and J gave up 3 bases, with 15 bases separating them. The CDR3 sequence is 17 residues long. Per germline, CDR1 MNHEY and CDR2 SVGEGT. CDR3 in amino acids: CASSYSVGGHLYNEQFF. The sequenced CDR3 bases are TGTGCCAGCAGTTACTCGGTTGGAGGACACCTCTACAATGAG.

Remarks on this clone: From the germline J gene comes the end of the CDR3, since the read stops 3 residues before it. V and J are TRBV29-1 and TRBJ2-1; 7 nucleotides match TRBD2. Per the germline V gene, CDR1 is SQVTM and CDR2 is ANQGSEA. With 1 base clipped from V and 0 bases from J, the junction kept 3 bases outside the gene matches. The CDR3 has 15 amino acids. This CDR3 is CSVEGGGFSYNEQFF. The CDR3 bases that were read are TGCAGCGTTGAAGGGGGGGGGTTCTCCTACAATGAG.

The DNA read from the CDR3 is TGTGCCAGCAGCCCTAGGACAGGTTCCACCTACGAG. It translates to CASSPRTGSTYE. The whole CDR3 region reads CASSPRTGSTYEQYF. The rearrangement links TRBV7-6 to TRBJ2-7; 7 bases align to TRBD1. The read ends 3 residues early relative to the CDR3; the germline J gene fills the gap. This CDR3 region has 15 residues. CDR1 is SGHVS and CDR2 is FNYEAQ in the germline V gene. Trimming removed 5 bases from V and 2 bases from J; junction bases left unmatched: 9. The full variable domain, completed using reference TRBV7-6 and TRBJ2-7, is GAGVSQSPRYKVTKRGQDVALRCDPISGHVSLYWYRQALGQGPEFLTYFNYEAQQDKSGLPNDRFSAERPEGSISTLTIQRTEQRDSAMYRCASSPRTGSTYEQYFGPGTRLTVT.